A selection of T cell receptor beta chains follows, all from one sample in a study of cytomegalovirus exposure and HLA in healthy donors. The repertoire was sequenced with immunoSEQ multiplex PCR; TCRdb's copy has only in-frame clones and lacks some. The table includes some 170,000 clones, roughly 82% detected once. The sample consisted of PBMCs. The receptor source for this set is a man aged 50 to 59 in good health and CMV-seropositive. Both conserved end residues are part of each CDR3. The D gene is left open where the match is weak. The size field is filled for only some rows; it gives once, few, many or a size class.

V gene	D gene	J gene	clone size	CDR3 protein	CDR3 DNA
TRBV5-4	.	TRBJ2-3	.	CASSLGSSTDTQYF	TGTGCCAGCAGCTTGGGTTCTAGCACAGATACGCAGTATTTT
TRBV28	TRBD1	TRBJ1-1	.	CASSLGTGVNTEAFF	TGTGCCAGCAGTTTGGGGACAGGGGTTAACACTGAAGCTTTCTTT
TRBV5-6	.	TRBJ1-3	.	CASSLAGSGNTIYF	TGTGCCAGCAGCTTGGCAGGGTCTGGAAACACCATATATTTT
TRBV4-2	TRBD1	TRBJ1-3	.	CASSQAGTGASGNTIYF	TGTGCCAGCAGCCAAGCCGGGACAGGGGCCTCTGGAAACACCATATATTTT
TRBV4-1	.	TRBJ1-2	.	CASSQDLTGYTF	TGCGCCAGCAGCCAAGATCTAACGGGCTACACCTTC
TRBV5-4	TRBD2	TRBJ2-5	.	CASRSGTSGEGQETQYF	TGTGCCAGCAGATCCGGGACTAGCGGGGAGGGACAAGAGACCCAGTACTTC
TRBV5-1	.	TRBJ2-7	.	CASSLAGEQYF	TGCGCCAGCAGCTTGGCGGGCGAGCAGTACTTC
TRBV9	TRBD1	TRBJ1-4	.	CASSPRTGWGEKLFF	TGTGCCAGCAGCCCCCGGACAGGGTGGGGTGAAAAACTGTTTTTT
TRBV28	.	TRBJ1-4	.	CASSFYQATNEKLFF	TGTGCCAGCAGTTTCTACCAGGCAACTAATGAAAAACTGTTTTTT
TRBV19	.	TRBJ1-5	.	CASMGGDSYQPQHF	TGTGCCAGTATGGGGGGGGATTCCTATCAGCCCCAGCATTTT
TRBV5-1	TRBD2	TRBJ2-3	.	CASSLSGTSVSRTDTQYF	TGCGCCAGCAGCTTGTCCGGGACTAGCGTTTCGCGTACAGATACGCAGTATTTT
TRBV20-1	.	TRBJ2-7	.	CSARLAYEQYF	TGCAGTGCTAGACTAGCTTACGAGCAGTACTTC
TRBV5-1	TRBD2	TRBJ2-1	.	CASSLVSGSLEQFF	TGCGCCAGCAGCTTGGTAAGCGGGAGTTTAGAGCAGTTCTTC
TRBV10-3	.	TRBJ2-1	.	CAISDSGGWDEQFF	TGTGCCATCAGTGATTCCGGGGGTTGGGATGAGCAGTTCTTC
TRBV7-2	TRBD1	TRBJ1-6	.	CASSFGGGLNSPLHF	TGTGCCAGCAGCTTTGGAGGGGGCCTAAATTCACCCCTCCACTTT
TRBV6-6	TRBD1	TRBJ1-1	.	CASSWTGQGNTEAFF	TGTGCCAGCAGTTGGACGGGACAGGGGAACACTGAAGCTTTCTTT
TRBV4-1	.	TRBJ2-5	.	CARASVVTQYF	TGCGCCAGGGCCTCTGTCGTGACCCAGTACTTC
TRBV11-2	TRBD1	TRBJ2-7	.	CASSLDLQGVEQYF	TGTGCCAGCAGCTTAGATCTACAGGGGGTCGAGCAGTACTTC
TRBV6-5	TRBD2	TRBJ2-1	.	CASTAGEYNEQFF	TGTGCCAGCACAGCGGGGGAATACAATGAGCAGTTCTTC
TRBV4-1	.	TRBJ2-2	.	CASSQDTGRELFF	TGCGCCAGCAGCCAAGATACGGGAAGGGAGCTGTTTTTT
TRBV4-3	.	TRBJ1-6	.	CASSQEQGRESPLHF	TGCGCCAGCAGCCAAGAACAGGGAAGGGAATCACCCCTCCACTTT
TRBV7-9	.	TRBJ1-2	few	CASSLDSVYGYTF	TGTGCCAGCAGCTTAGACTCCGTTTATGGCTACACCTTC
TRBV28	TRBD1	TRBJ2-7	.	CARLDRATYEQYF	TGTGCCAGGTTAGACAGGGCCACCTACGAGCAGTACTTC
TRBV5-1	.	TRBJ1-6	.	CASSSTDSPLHF	TGCGCCAGCAGCTCGACAGATTCACCCCTCCACTTT
TRBV6-5	.	TRBJ2-2	.	CASSYSAQNTGELFF	TGTGCCAGCAGTTACTCGGCACAGAACACCGGGGAGCTGTTTTTT
TRBV4-1	TRBD1	TRBJ2-2	.	CASSPNPPGGTTGELFF	TGCGCCAGCAGCCCAAACCCCCCAGGGGGTACCACCGGGGAGCTGTTTTTT
TRBV28	.	TRBJ2-5	.	CASSRAGHQKETQYF	TGTGCCAGCAGCCGAGCGGGACACCAAAAAGAGACCCAGTACTTC
TRBV15	.	TRBJ2-7	few	CATSREEDSTSYEQYF	TGTGCCACCAGCAGAGAGGAAGACTCTACCTCCTACGAGCAGTACTTC
TRBV5-1	TRBD2	TRBJ2-1	.	CASSLVAGGGNEQFF	TGCGCCAGCAGCTTGGTAGCGGGAGGAGGCAATGAGCAGTTCTTC
TRBV19	.	TRBJ2-6	.	CASRQRGGGGANVLTF	TGTGCCAGTAGACAAAGGGGGGGTGGTGGGGCCAACGTCCTGACTTTC
TRBV7-3	.	TRBJ2-2	.	CASSSINTGELFF	TGTGCCAGCAGCTCTATAAACACCGGGGAGCTGTTTTTT
TRBV19	.	TRBJ2-7	.	CASSMETGLWNEQYF	TGTGCCAGTAGTATGGAGACAGGATTATGGAACGAGCAGTACTTC
TRBV19	.	TRBJ1-2	.	CASSSGDQSFLRGYTF	TGTGCCAGTAGTTCGGGGGATCAGAGTTTCCTGAGGGGCTACACCTTC
TRBV6-6	TRBD1	TRBJ2-7	.	CASSYGTGAPYEQYF	TGTGCCAGCAGTTATGGGACAGGGGCGCCCTACGAGCAGTACTTC
TRBV5-4	.	TRBJ1-2	.	CASSWGGGEANYGYTF	TGTGCCAGCAGCTGGGGCGGGGGGGAAGCTAACTATGGCTACACCTTC
TRBV28	TRBD1	TRBJ1-1	.	CASSRDRGGTEAFF	TGTGCCAGCAGTCGTGACAGGGGGGGAACTGAAGCTTTCTTT
TRBV10-3	TRBD2	TRBJ2-1	once	CAISDPDRLAGGTYNEQFF	TGTGCCATCAGTGACCCAGACAGGTTAGCGGGGGGTACCTACAATGAGCAGTTCTTC
TRBV19	TRBD1	TRBJ2-3	.	CASSIAPGGAPDTQYF	TGTGCCAGTAGTATAGCCCCAGGGGGCGCACCAGATACGCAGTATTTT